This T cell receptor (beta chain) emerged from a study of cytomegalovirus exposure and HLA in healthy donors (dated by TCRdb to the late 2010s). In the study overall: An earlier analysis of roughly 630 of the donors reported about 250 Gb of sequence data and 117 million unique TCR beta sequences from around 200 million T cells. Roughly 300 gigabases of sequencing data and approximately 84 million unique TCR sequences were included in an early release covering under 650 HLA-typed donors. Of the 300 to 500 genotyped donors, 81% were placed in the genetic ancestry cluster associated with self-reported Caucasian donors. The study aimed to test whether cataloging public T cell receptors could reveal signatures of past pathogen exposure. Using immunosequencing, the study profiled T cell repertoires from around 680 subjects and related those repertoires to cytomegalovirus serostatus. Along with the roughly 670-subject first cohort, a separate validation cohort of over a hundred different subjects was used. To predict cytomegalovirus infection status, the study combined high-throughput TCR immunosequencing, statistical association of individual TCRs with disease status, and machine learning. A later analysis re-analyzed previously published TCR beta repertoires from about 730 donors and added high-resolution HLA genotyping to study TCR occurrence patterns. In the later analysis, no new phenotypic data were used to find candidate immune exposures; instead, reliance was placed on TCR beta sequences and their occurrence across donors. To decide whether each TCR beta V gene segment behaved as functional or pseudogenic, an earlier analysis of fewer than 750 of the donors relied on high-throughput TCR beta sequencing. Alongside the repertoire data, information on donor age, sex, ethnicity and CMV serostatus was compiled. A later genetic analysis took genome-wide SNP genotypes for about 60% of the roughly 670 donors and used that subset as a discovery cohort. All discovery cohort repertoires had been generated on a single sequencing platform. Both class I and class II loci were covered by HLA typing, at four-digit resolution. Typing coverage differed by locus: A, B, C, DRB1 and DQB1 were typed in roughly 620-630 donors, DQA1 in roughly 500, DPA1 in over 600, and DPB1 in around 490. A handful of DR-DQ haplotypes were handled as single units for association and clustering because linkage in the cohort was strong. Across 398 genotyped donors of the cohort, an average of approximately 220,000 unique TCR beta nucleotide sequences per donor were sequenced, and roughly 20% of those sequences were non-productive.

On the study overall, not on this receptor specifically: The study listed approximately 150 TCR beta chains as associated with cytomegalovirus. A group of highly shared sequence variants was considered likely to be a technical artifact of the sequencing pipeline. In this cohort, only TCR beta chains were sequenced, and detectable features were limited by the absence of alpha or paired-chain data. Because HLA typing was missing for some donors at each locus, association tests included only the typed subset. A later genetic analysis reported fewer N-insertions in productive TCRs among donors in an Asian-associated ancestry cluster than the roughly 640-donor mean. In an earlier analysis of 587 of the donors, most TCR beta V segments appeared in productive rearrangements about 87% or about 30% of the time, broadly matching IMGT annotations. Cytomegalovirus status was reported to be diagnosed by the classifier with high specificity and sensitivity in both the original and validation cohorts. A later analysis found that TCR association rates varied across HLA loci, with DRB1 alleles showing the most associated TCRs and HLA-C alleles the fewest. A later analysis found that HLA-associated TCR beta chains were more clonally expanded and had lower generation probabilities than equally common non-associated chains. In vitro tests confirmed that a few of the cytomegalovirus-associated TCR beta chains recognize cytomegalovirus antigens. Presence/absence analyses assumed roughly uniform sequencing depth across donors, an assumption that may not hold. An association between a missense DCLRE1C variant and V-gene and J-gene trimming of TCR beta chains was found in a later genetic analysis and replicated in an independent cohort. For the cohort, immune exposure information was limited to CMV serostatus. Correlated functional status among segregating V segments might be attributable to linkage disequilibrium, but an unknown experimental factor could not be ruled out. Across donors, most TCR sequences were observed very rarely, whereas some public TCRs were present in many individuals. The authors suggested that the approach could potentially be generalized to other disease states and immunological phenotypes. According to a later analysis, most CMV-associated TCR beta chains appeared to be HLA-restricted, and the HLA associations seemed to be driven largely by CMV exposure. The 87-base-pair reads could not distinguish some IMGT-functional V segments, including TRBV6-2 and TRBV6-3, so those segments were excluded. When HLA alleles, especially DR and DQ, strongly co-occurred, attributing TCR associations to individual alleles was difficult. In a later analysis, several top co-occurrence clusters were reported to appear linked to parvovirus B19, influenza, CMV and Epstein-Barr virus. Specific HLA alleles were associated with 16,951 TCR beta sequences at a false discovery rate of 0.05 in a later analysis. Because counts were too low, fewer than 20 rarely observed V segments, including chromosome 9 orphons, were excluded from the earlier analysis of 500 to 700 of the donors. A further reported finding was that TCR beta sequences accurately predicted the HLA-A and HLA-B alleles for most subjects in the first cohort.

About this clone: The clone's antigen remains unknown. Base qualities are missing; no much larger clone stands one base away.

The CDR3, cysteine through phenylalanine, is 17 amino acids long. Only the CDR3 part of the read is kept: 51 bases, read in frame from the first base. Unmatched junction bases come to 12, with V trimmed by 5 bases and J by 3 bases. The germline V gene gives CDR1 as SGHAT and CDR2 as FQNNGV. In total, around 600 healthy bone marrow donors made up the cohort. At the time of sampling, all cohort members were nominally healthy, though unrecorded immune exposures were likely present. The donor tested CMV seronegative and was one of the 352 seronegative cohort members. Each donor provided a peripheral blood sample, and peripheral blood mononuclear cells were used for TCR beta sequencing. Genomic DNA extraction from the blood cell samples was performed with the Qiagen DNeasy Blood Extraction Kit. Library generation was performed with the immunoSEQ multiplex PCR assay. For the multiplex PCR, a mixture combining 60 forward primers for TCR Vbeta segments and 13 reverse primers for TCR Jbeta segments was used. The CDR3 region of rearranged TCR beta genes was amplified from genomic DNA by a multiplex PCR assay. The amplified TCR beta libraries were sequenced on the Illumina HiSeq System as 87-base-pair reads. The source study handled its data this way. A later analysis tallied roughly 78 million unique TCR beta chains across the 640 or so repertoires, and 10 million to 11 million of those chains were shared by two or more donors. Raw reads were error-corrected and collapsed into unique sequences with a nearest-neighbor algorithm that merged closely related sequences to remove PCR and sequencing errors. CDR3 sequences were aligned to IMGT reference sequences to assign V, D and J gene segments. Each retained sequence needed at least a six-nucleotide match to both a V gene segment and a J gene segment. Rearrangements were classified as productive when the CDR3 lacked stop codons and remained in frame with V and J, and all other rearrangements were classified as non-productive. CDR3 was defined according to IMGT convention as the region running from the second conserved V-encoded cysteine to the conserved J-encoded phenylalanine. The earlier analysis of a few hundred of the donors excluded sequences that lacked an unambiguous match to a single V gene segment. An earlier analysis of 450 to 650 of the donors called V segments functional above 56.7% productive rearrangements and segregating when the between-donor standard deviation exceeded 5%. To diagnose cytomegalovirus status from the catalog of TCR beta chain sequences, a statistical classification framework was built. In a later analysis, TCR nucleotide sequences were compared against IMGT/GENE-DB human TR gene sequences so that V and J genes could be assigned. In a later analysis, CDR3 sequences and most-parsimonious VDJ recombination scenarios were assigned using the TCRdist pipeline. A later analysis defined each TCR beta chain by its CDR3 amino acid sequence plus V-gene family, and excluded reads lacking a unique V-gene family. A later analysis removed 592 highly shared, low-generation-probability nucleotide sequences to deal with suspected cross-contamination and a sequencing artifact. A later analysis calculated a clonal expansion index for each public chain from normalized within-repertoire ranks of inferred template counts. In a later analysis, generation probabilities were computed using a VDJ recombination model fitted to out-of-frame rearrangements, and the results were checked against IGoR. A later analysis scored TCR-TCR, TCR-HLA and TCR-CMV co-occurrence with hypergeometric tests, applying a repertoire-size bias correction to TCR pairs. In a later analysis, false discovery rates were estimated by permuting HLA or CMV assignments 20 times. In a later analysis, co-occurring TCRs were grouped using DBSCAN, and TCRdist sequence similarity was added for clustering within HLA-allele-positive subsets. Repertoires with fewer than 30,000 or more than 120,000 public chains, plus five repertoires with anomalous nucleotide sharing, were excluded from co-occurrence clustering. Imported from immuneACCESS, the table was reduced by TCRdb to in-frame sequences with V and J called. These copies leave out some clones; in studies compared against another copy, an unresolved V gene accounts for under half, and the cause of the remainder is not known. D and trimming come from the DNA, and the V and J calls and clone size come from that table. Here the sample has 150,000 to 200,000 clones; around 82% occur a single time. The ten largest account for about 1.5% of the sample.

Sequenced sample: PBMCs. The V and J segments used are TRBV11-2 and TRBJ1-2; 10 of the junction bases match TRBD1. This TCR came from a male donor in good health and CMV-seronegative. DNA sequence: TGTGCCAGCAGCCCGGAGACCGGGACAGGGGTATACTATGGCTACACCTTC. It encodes CASSPETGTGVYYGYTF.